These 6 T cell receptor beta chains came from one sample sequenced in a study of T cells after yellow fever vaccination. TCRdb re-analysed the 5' RACE reads in MiXCR, keeping a single row per CDR3 protein. The sample includes 340,000 or so distinct CDR3 sequences, around 13% of them seen just once. The starting material was CD4+ T cells sorted from PBMCs, obtained 15 days after the yellow fever booster vaccination. The receptor source for this set is a man aged 18 to 30 who received the YFV17D yellow fever vaccine.

The chain joins TRBV5-4 to TRBJ2-2; TRBD1 is a possible D gene (6 bases). CDR1 and CDR2 from the germline V gene are SGHNT and YYREEE (reference sequence). The germline V and J ends were trimmed by 4 bases and 3 bases, with 10 bases remaining between them. The CDR3 has 14 amino acids. CDR3 DNA sequence: TGTGCCAGCAGCAGGGGGTGGGACACCGGGGAGCTGTTTTTT. This gives the protein CASSRGWDTGELFF.

In its sample, this clonotype was seen many times. The chain carries TRBV6-2 or TRBV6-3 and TRBJ2-3; tentative D call: TRBD1 (6 bases). CDR1 MNHEY and CDR2 SVGEGT come from the germline V gene. Trimming took 5 bases from V and 2 from J, leaving 11 bases between them. The length of the CDR3 is 14 residues. DNA for the CDR3: TGTGCCAGCAGTCAGGGGCCCGACACAGATACGCAGTATTTT. Protein: CASSQGPDTDTQYF.

The rearrangement links TRBV9 to TRBJ1-6, with D perhaps matching TRBD1 (5 bases). This CDR3 region has 15 residues. Trimming removed 3 bases from V and 7 bases from J, with 14 bases in between. Germline V gives CDR1 SGDLS, CDR2 YYNGEE. The CDR3 is CASSGSGRENSPLHF. CDR3 DNA: TGTGCCAGCAGCGGGAGCGGCAGGGAGAATTCACCCCTCCACTTT.

This clonotype was counted many times. The chain has TRBV12-3 or TRBV12-4 and TRBJ1-5; 7 bases are a match to TRBD1. The CDR3 runs to 15 residues. With V trimmed by 6 bases and J by 1 base, 6 bases remained unmatched. The CDR3 region is CASRIGTASNQPQHF. As DNA, the CDR3 is TGTGCCAGCAGGATCGGGACAGCCAGCAATCAGCCCCAGCATTTT.

This clonotype was picked up a small number of times. CDR3 amino acids: CASSRTGGKNTEAFF. The CDR3 nucleotides read TGTGCCAGCAGCCGCACAGGGGGCAAGAACACTGAAGCTTTCTTT. V usage is TRBV6-1 and J usage is TRBJ1-1; TRBD1 matches 9 bases. J was trimmed by 1 base and V by 6 bases; bases with no gene match: 6. The V gene's germline CDR1 is MNHNS and CDR2 SASEGT. The CDR3 sequence is 15 residues long.

The table lists this clonotype with a few counts. DNA of the CDR3: TGTGCCTGGAGTCGTGTGAACACTGAAGCTTTCTTT. Its translation: CAWSRVNTEAFF. The V call is TRBV30, the J call TRBJ1-1; D ambiguous. Germline CDR1 and CDR2: GTSNPN and SVGIG (reference sequence). This CDR3 has 12 amino acids. The germline V and J ends were trimmed by 2 bases and 0 bases, with 4 bases remaining between them.